The rows below give T cell receptor beta chains drawn from one sample of a study of a mutant IDH1 vaccine in newly diagnosed glioma. This table comes from immunoSEQ multiplex PCR, and its TCRdb copy is limited to in-frame clones, with some not included. The sample lists roughly 28,000 clones, 70% to 90% occurring once. The antigens these receptors bind are not known. The sample here was PBMCs, taken from a glioma patient whose treatment included an IDH1 peptide vaccine. These receptors came from a man between 18 and 35 years old with glioma. Each CDR3 is given with its conserved first and last residue. A D gene is named only where the DNA matches it firmly. Clone sizes are given selectively: once, few, many, or a class where the clone is expanded.

once | 14 | TRBJ1-1 | TRBV7-9 | TRBD1 | CASSLGGTGLEAFF | TGTGCCAGCAGCTTAGGCGGGACAGGCCTCGAAGCTTTCTTT
. | 14 | TRBJ2-7 | TRBV6-1 | . | CASRERLPRDEQYF | TGTGCCAGCAGGGAACGACTACCCCGAGACGAGCAGTACTTC
few | 12 | TRBJ2-7 | TRBV7-9 | . | CASSLPPYEQYF | TGTGCCAGCAGCCTCCCCCCCTACGAGCAGTACTTC
. | 14 | TRBJ2-3 | TRBV30 | . | CAWSKGSSTDTQYF | TGTGCCTGGAGTAAGGGTTCGAGCACAGATACGCAGTATTTT
few | 15 | TRBJ1-1 | TRBV6-5 | . | CASRPSPGVNTEAFF | TGTGCCAGCAGACCCTCCCCAGGTGTGAACACTGAAGCTTTCTTT
. | 14 | TRBJ1-2 | TRBV6-5 | TRBD1 | CASSQTGGGYGYTF | TGTGCCAGCAGTCAGACAGGGGGAGGTTATGGCTACACCTTC
. | 15 | TRBJ2-5 | TRBV5-1 | TRBD2 | CASSPGLALQETQYF | TGCGCCAGCAGCCCGGGACTAGCGCTCCAAGAGACCCAGTACTTC
. | 15 | TRBJ1-1 | TRBV4-3 | . | CASSQDGSQNTEAFF | TGCGCCAGCAGCCAAGATGGCAGCCAGAACACTGAAGCTTTCTTT
. | 17 | TRBJ2-1 | TRBV7-2 | TRBD1 | CASSPRGTLPRDNEQFF | TGTGCCAGCAGCCCCAGGGGGACCCTTCCTCGGGACAATGAGCAGTTCTTC
. | 15 | TRBJ2-1 | TRBV14 | TRBD2 | CASSQGQAGKGEQFF | TGTGCCAGCAGCCAAGGTCAAGCGGGAAAGGGTGAGCAGTTCTTC
. | 14 | TRBJ1-1 | TRBV30 | . | CAWSEGLRNTEAFF | TGTGCCTGGAGTGAGGGGCTTCGGAACACTGAAGCTTTCTTT
. | 11 | TRBJ1-4 | TRBV19 | . | CASSSVEKLFF | TGTGCCAGTAGTTCCGTAGAAAAACTGTTTTTT
. | 17 | TRBJ1-1 | TRBV28 | . | CASSLTRYRAMGTEAFF | TGTGCCAGCAGCCTTACCCGATACAGGGCGATGGGCACTGAAGCTTTCTTT
. | 14 | TRBJ2-7 | TRBV2 | TRBD2 | CASSPGLPPYEQYF | TGTGCCAGCAGTCCGGGACTACCCCCCTACGAGCAGTACTTC
. | 14 | TRBJ2-1 | TRBV29-1 | . | CSVRTEQGLNEQFF | TGCAGCGTCCGCACTGAGCAGGGTTTGAATGAGCAGTTCTTC
. | 15 | TRBJ1-2 | TRBV19 | . | CASSISPAAGGGYTF | TGTGCCAGTAGTATTTCCCCGGCTGCGGGAGGCGGCTACACCTTC
once | 15 | TRBJ2-1 | TRBV6-6 | . | CASSYSRVRSDEQFF | TGTGCCAGCAGTTACAGCAGGGTAAGGTCCGATGAGCAGTTCTTC
. | 14 | TRBJ2-3 | TRBV5-4 | . | CASSLEGGTDTQYF | TGTGCCAGCAGCTTGGAGGGGGGAACAGATACGCAGTATTTT
once | 12 | TRBJ1-1 | TRBV30 | . | CAWSAGRLEAFF | TGTGCCTGGAGTGCGGGGCGTCTTGAAGCTTTCTTT
once | 11 | TRBJ1-1 | TRBV5-6 | . | CASSLGTEAFF | TGTGCCAGCAGCTTGGGTACTGAAGCTTTCTTT
. | 17 | TRBJ2-4 | TRBV10-1 | TRBD1 | CASSETPGQGAKNIQYF | TGCGCCAGCAGTGAGACCCCTGGACAGGGTGCAAAAAACATTCAGTACTTC
. | 13 | TRBJ1-1 | TRBV5-4 | . | CASSHYRAQEAFF | TGTGCCAGCAGCCACTACAGGGCTCAGGAAGCTTTCTTT
. | 14 | TRBJ2-1 | TRBV28 | TRBD2 | CATWTSGRVGEQFF | TGTGCCACCTGGACTAGCGGGAGGGTAGGTGAGCAGTTCTTC
once | 14 | TRBJ2-7 | TRBV4-2 | TRBD2 | CASSLSGTSGEQYF | TGTGCCAGCAGCCTCTCCGGGACTAGCGGCGAGCAGTACTTC
. | 13 | TRBJ2-5 | TRBV7-2 | . | CASSLGGLETQYF | TGTGCCAGCAGCTTAGGGGGGCTGGAGACCCAGTACTTC
. | 15 | TRBJ2-7 | TRBV27 | . | CASSESLGRIDEQYF | TGTGCCAGCAGTGAGTCCCTCGGGCGTATAGACGAGCAGTACTTC
. | 15 | TRBJ1-2 | TRBV28 | TRBD1 | CASSLYGTGKDGYTF | TGTGCCAGCAGTTTATACGGGACAGGCAAGGATGGCTACACCTTC
. | 14 | TRBJ2-5 | TRBV28 | . | CASSSPGDEETQYF | TGTGCCAGCAGTTCACCGGGGGACGAAGAGACCCAGTACTTC
few | 15 | TRBJ2-1 | TRBV18 | . | CASSYSTTPEDEQFF | TGTGCCAGCTCATACTCCACCACCCCGGAGGATGAGCAGTTCTTC
. | 16 | TRBJ1-2 | TRBV30 | TRBD1 | CAWNPGQPHLQSGYTF | TGTGCCTGGAACCCGGGACAGCCACACCTCCAGAGTGGCTACACCTTC
. | 14 | TRBJ1-2 | TRBV2 | . | CASSEGREWGGYTF | TGTGCCAGCAGTGAGGGTCGCGAATGGGGTGGCTACACCTTC
. | 14 | TRBJ1-5 | TRBV28 | . | CASSPSEGRQPQHF | TGTGCCAGCAGTCCCAGTGAGGGTCGACAGCCCCAGCATTTT
once | 16 | TRBJ2-1 | TRBV4-1 | TRBD2 | CASSQGGGRGYNEQFF | TGCGCCAGCAGCCAAGGGGGCGGGAGGGGGTACAATGAGCAGTTCTTC
. | 13 | TRBJ1-1 | TRBV18 | . | CASSPPSQSEAFF | TGTGCCAGCTCACCACCGTCCCAGAGTGAAGCTTTCTTT
. | 13 | TRBJ1-5 | TRBV28 | TRBD1 | CASRDRGGWPQHF | TGTGCCAGCAGGGACAGGGGCGGATGGCCCCAGCATTTT
. | 13 | TRBJ1-2 | TRBV18 | . | CASSVPRLRGYTF | TGTGCCAGCTCAGTACCCCGCCTGAGGGGCTACACCTTC
. | 13 | TRBJ1-2 | TRBV5-1 | . | CASSFDGTYGYTF | TGCGCCAGCAGCTTCGATGGGACCTATGGCTACACCTTC
. | 14 | TRBJ1-5 | TRBV5-4 | . | CASSLGGPGQPQHF | TGTGCCAGCAGCTTGGGGGGGCCCGGTCAGCCCCAGCATTTT
. | 17 | TRBJ1-4 | TRBV5-6 | . | CASSLITTRPTNEKLFF | TGTGCCAGCAGCTTGATTACGACCAGGCCAACTAATGAAAAACTGTTTTTT
. | 14 | TRBJ1-1 | TRBV15 | TRBD1 | CATSLDRENTEAFF | TGTGCCACCAGCCTCGACAGGGAAAACACTGAAGCTTTCTTT
. | 11 | TRBJ2-5 | TRBV20-1 | . | CSANDGETQYF | TGCAGTGCTAACGACGGAGAGACCCAGTACTTC
. | 14 | TRBJ2-7 | TRBV9 | TRBD1 | CASSVAGGQYEQYF | TGTGCCAGCAGCGTAGCAGGGGGCCAGTACGAGCAGTACTTC
. | 21 | TRBJ2-4 | TRBV30 | TRBD2 | CAWSRGLAGGVDFIAKNIQYF | TGTGCCTGGAGTAGAGGACTAGCGGGAGGCGTGGACTTTATAGCCAAAAACATTCAGTACTTC
. | 15 | TRBJ1-2 | TRBV5-1 | TRBD1 | CASSLTGESNYGYTF | TGCGCCAGCAGCCTGACAGGGGAAAGTAACTATGGCTACACCTTC
. | 13 | TRBJ1-3 | TRBV30 | . | CAWSAGPGNTIYF | TGTGCCTGGAGTGCTGGACCTGGAAACACCATATATTTT
. | 12 | TRBJ1-1 | TRBV7-9 | . | CASSRGYTEAFF | TGTGCCAGCAGCCGGGGGTACACTGAAGCTTTCTTT
few | 15 | TRBJ2-3 | TRBV7-2 | . | CASSSLGRGADTQYF | TGTGCCAGCAGCTCTCTGGGCAGGGGGGCAGATACGCAGTATTTT
once | 15 | TRBJ2-1 | TRBV2 | TRBD2 | CASSDGSGAHNEQFF | TGTGCCAGCAGTGACGGGAGCGGGGCCCACAATGAGCAGTTCTTC
. | 15 | TRBJ2-7 | TRBV6-6 | . | CASSYTRDPTYEQYF | TGTGCCAGCAGTTACACCAGGGACCCGACCTACGAGCAGTACTTC
. | 15 | TRBJ1-2 | TRBV19 | . | CASTPSRRDHYGYTF | TGTGCCAGTACTCCGTCGAGAAGGGATCACTATGGCTACACCTTC
. | 16 | TRBJ1-2 | TRBV7-2 | . | CASSLSRQTSNYGYTF | TGTGCCAGCAGCTTGAGTCGACAGACCTCTAACTATGGCTACACCTTC
few | 13 | TRBJ1-1 | TRBV6-1 | . | CASSETLGTEAFF | TGTGCCAGCAGTGAGACCCTGGGCACTGAAGCTTTCTTT
. | 12 | TRBJ1-1 | TRBV6-6 | TRBD1 | CASREGQTEAFF | TGTGCCAGCAGAGAGGGACAGACTGAAGCTTTCTTT